This T cell receptor (beta chain) was identified in a study of shared clonotypes between healthy human individuals. The wider study: A couple of women and a few men aged 18 to 49 made up the donors.

Each of the donors was a healthy adult who was HIV-negative and had not had a recent acute infection or vaccination. Both subsets, CD45RA+ naive and CD45RA-negative memory, were split from the CD4+ cells. The germline V gene encodes CDR1 MDHEN and CDR2 SYDVKM. The ends lost 6 bases at V and 7 bases at J; junction bases unmatched: 15. The CDR3 extends over 15 amino acids. Per sorted-subset replicate PCR, input was about 180 ng DNA, representing roughly 29,000 T cell genomes. Sequencing was performed with immunoSEQ multiplex PCR; in TCRdb, only in-frame clones are kept and a portion is missing. The top ten hold approximately 0.06% of the sample, which has 500,000 to 550,000 clones, roughly 95% seen once. This clone was counted once.

Sequencing was performed on naive CD4+ T cells sorted from blood. Sample subset: CD45RA+ positively selected. This sequence was found in a woman aged 25 to 39 in good health. The rearrangement joins TRBV28 to TRBJ2-7, with 7 bases aligning to TRBD1. The CDR3, as DNA: TGTGCCAGCAGCTACCCCTCGAGGGCCAGGGGGGAGCAGTACTTC. This translates into CASSYPSRARGEQYF.